This entry describes one T cell receptor (beta chain). The CDR3 covers 14 residues. CDR1 SGDLS and CDR2 YYNGEE come from the germline V gene. Unmatched junction bases numbered 5, after V lost 3 bases and J lost 4 bases. The source of the sample is a study of OX40 agonist ivuxolimab in advanced cancers. The table came from immunoSEQ multiplex PCR; TCRdb's copy has only in-frame clones and leaves some out. The data show approximately 81,000 clones, about 84% seen once. The rearrangement uses TRBV9 and TRBJ2-5, with TRBD1 matching 8 bases. The sequence was collected from an adult with an advanced solid tumor such as melanoma, head and neck, liver or kidney cancer. Sequenced here: CD4+ or CD8+ T cells sorted from blood, sampled in a trial of the OX40 agonist ivuxolimab. The chain's CDR3 is CASSARQGRETQYF. CDR3 bases: TGTGCCAGCAGCGCCCGACAGGGGAGAGAGACCCAGTACTTC.